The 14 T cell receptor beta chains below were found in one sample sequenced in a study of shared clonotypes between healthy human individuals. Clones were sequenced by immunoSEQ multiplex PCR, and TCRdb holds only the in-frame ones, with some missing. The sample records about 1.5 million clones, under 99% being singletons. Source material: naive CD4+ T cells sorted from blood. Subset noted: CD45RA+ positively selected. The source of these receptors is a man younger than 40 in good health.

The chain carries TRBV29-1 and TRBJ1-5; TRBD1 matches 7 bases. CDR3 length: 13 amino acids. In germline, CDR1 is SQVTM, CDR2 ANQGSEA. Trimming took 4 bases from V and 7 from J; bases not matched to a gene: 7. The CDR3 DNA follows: TGCAGCGTTGGGGGACAGCTAGGGCAGCCCCAGCATTTT. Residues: CSVGGQLGQPQHF.

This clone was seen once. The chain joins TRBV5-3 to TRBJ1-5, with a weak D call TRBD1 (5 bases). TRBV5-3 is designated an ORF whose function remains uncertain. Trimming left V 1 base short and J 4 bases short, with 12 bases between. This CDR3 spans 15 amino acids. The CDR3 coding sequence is TGTGCCAGAAGCTTGTGGGGGACCGGGAATCAGCCCCAGCATTTT. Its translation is CARSLWGTGNQPQHF.

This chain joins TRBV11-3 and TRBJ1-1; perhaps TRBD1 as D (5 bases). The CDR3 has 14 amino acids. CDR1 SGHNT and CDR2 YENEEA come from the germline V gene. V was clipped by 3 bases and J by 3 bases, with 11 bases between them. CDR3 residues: CASSLGGTDTEAFF. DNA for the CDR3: TGTGCCAGCAGCTTGGGAGGGACGGACACTGAAGCTTTCTTT.

CDR3 protein: CASSQGGREPDTQYF. Here the CDR3 DNA reads TGCGCCAGCAGCCAAGGAGGGCGGGAGCCAGATACGCAGTATTTT. The gene calls are TRBV4-3 and TRBJ2-3; TRBD2 aligns across 7 bases. Trimming removed 1 base from V and 4 bases from J; junction bases left unmatched: 5. CDR3 size: 15 residues. Germline V gene lookup returns CDR1 LGHNA and CDR2 YSLEER.

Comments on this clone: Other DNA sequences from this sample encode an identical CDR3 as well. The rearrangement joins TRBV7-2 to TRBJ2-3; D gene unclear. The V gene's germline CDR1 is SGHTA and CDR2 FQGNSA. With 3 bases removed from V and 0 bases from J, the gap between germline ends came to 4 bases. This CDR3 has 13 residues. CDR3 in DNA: TGTGCCAGCAGCTTGCCTAGCACAGATACGCAGTATTTT. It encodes CASSLPSTDTQYF.

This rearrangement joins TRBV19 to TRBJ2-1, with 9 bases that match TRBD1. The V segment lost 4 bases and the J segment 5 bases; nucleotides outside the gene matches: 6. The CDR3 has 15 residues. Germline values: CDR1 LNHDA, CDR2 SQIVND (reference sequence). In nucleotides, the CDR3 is TGTGCCAGTAGTACTCCGGGACAGGGCCACAATGAGCAGTTCTTC. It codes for CASSTPGQGHNEQFF.

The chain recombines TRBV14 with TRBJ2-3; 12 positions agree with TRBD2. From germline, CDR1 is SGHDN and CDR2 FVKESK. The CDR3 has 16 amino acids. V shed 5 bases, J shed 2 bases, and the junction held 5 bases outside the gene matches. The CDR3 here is CASSVTSGRSTDTQYF. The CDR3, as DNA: TGTGCCAGCAGCGTTACTAGCGGGAGGTCCACAGATACGCAGTATTTT.

The chain's CDR3 is CATSREGGQGFTYEQYF. The DNA of the CDR3 is TGTGCCACCAGCAGAGAAGGTGGGCAGGGATTTACCTACGAGCAGTACTTC. This chain links TRBV15 with TRBJ2-7, with D tentatively TRBD1 (5 bases). CDR1 and CDR2 (germline): LNHNV, YYDKDF (reference sequence). V lost 0 bases and J 2 bases, leaving 17 bases between the germline ends. The CDR3 contains 17 residues.

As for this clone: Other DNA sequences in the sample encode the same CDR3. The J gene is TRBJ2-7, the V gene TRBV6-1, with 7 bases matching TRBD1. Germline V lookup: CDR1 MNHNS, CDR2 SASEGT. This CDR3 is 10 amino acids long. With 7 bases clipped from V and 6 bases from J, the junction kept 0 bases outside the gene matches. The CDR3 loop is CASTGGEQYF. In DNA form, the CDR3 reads TGTGCCAGCACAGGGGGCGAGCAGTACTTC.

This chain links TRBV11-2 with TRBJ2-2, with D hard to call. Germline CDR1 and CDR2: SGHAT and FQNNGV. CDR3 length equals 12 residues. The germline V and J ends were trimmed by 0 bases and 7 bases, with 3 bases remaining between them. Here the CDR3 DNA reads TGTGCCAGCAGCTTAGATCTCGGGGAGCTGTTTTTT. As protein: CASSLDLGELFF.

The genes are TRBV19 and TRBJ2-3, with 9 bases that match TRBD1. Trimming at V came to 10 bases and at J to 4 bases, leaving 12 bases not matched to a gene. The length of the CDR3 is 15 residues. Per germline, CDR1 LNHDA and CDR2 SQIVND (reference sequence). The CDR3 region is CATKNRDRVADTQYF. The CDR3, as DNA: TGTGCCACCAAGAACCGGGACAGGGTCGCAGATACGCAGTATTTT.

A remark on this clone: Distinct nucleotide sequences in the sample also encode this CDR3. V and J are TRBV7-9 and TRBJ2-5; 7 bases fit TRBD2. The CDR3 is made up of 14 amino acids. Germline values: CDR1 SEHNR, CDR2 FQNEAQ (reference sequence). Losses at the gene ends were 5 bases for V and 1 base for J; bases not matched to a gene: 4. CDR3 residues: CASSRSGTQETQYF. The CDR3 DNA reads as TGTGCCAGCAGCCGCAGCGGGACCCAAGAGACCCAGTACTTC.

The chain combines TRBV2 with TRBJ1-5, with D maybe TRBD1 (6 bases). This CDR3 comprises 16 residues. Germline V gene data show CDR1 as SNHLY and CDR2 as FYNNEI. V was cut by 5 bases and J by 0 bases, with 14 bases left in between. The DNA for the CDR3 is TGTGCCAGCAGTACCAGACAGGCAAATAGCAATCAGCCCCAGCATTTT. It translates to CASSTRQANSNQPQHF. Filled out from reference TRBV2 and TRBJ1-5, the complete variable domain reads EPEVTQTPSHQVTQMGQEVILRCVPISNHLYFYWYRQILGQKVEFLVSFYNNEISEKSEIFDDQFSVERPDGSNFTLKIRSTKLEDSAMYFCASSTRQANSNQPQHFGDGTRLSIL.

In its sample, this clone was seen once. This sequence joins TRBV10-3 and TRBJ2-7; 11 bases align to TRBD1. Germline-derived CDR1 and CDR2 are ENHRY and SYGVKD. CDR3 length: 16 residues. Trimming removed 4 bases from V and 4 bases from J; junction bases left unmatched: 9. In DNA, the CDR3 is TGTGCCATCAGTGTTGTCCAGGACAGGGGGCCTTACGAGCAGTACTTC. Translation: CAISVVQDRGPYEQYF.